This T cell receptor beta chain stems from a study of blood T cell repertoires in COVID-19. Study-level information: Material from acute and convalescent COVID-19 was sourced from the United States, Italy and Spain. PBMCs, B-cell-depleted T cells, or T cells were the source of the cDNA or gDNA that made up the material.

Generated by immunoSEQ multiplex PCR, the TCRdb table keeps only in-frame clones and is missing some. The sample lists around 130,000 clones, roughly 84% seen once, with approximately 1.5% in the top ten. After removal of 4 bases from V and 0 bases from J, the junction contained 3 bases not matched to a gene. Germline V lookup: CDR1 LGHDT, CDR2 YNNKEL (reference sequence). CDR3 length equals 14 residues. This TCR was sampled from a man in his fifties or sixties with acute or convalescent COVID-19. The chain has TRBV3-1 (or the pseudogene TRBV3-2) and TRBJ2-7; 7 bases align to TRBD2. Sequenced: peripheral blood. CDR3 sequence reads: CASSPSGDSYEQYF. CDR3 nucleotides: TGTGCCAGCAGCCCAAGCGGGGACTCCTACGAGCAGTACTTC.